Below, 10 T cell receptor beta chains from the same sample are listed, as sequenced in a study of blood T cell repertoires in COVID-19. Assay: immunoSEQ multiplex PCR; the TCRdb copy retains only in-frame clones and omits some. In the table there are around 250,000 clones, approximately 82% of which are singletons. Input material: peripheral blood. The receptor set was obtained from a woman between 18 and 29 years old with acute or convalescent COVID-19.

The chain uses TRBV5-8 and TRBJ2-3; D is possibly TRBD2 (5 bases). The CDR3 consists of 16 residues. In germline, CDR1 is SGHTS, CDR2 YDEGEE. V lost 4 bases, J lost 4 bases, and 19 bases lay in between. The CDR3 nucleotides read TGTGCCAGCAGCACCGGTCGCCTAGCACGGGCAGATACGCAGTATTTT. It translates to CASSTGRLARADTQYF.

The rearrangement joins TRBV19 to TRBJ2-6; 13 bases are shared with TRBD2. The CDR3 is made up of 20 amino acids. V lost 5 bases to trimming and J lost 0 bases; unmatched junction nucleotides: 10. CDR1 is LNHDA and CDR2 is SQIVND in the germline V gene (reference sequence). CDR3 DNA sequence: TGTGCCAGTAGTTTAAGACTAGCGGGAGGTCCTACCTCTGGGGCCAACGTCCTGACTTTC. Translated: CASSLRLAGGPTSGANVLTF.

This chain links TRBV7-6 with TRBJ2-7; possible D gene TRBD2, 6 bases. Germline CDR1 is SGHVS and CDR2 is FNYEAQ. The CDR3 loop spans 15 amino acids. V was shortened by 3 bases and J by 6 bases, with 18 bases between the two germline ends. The CDR3 bases are TGTGCCAGCAGCTTCTATGGTGCGGGGCGCGGCGAGCAGTACTTC. Translating gives CASSFYGAGRGEQYF.

The chain couples TRBV28 to TRBJ1-4; maybe TRBD1 (6 bases). CDR1 MDHEN and CDR2 SYDVKM come from the germline V gene. This CDR3 comprises 13 residues. The V end lost 8 bases, the J end lost 6 bases, and 13 bases lay between the germline ends. The CDR3 nucleotides are TGTGCCAGCCTGGGGGGGCGTTATGAAAAACTGTTTTTT. This sequence encodes CASLGGRYEKLFF. Looking up the rest from reference TRBV28 and TRBJ1-4 gives the full variable domain: DVKVTQSSRYLVKRTGEKVFLECVQDMDHENMFWYRQDPGLGLRLIYFSYDVKMKEKGDIPEGYSVSREKKERFSLILESASTNQTSMYLCASLGGRYEKLFFGSGTQLSVL.

J is TRBJ1-1 and V is TRBV6-5; 8 nucleotides line up with TRBD1. The length of the CDR3 is 14 residues. Trimming at V came to 7 bases and at J to 1 base, leaving 5 bases not matched to a gene. Germline values: CDR1 MNHEY, CDR2 SVGAGI. CDR3 coding DNA: TGTGCCAGCACCTCGACAGGGGCGAACACTGAAGCTTTCTTT. It specifies CASTSTGANTEAFF.

This chain links TRBV6-2 or TRBV6-3 with TRBJ1-2; D is uncertain. The length of the CDR3 is 15 residues. Germline loops: CDR1 MNHEY, CDR2 SVGEGT. V lost 7 bases and J 3 bases, leaving 18 bases between the germline ends. The CDR3 reads CASTDSGKIYYGYTF. DNA of the CDR3: TGTGCCAGCACTGACTCGGGCAAAATTTACTATGGCTACACCTTC.

The J gene is TRBJ2-1, the V gene TRBV6-4; 7 bases are a match to TRBD2. Looked up from germline, CDR1 is MRHNA and CDR2 is SNTAGT. This CDR3 has 17 residues. V shed 6 bases and J 0 bases; nucleotides not matched to a gene: 11. The chain's CDR3 is CASSRAASGSSYNEQFF. The CDR3 DNA reads TGTGCCAGCAGCCGGGCGGCTAGCGGTAGCTCCTACAATGAGCAGTTCTTC.

V usage is TRBV2 and J usage is TRBJ1-2; no clear D. Trimming took 3 bases from V and 12 from J, leaving 14 bases between them. Germline values: CDR1 SNHLY, CDR2 FYNNEI. The CDR3 has 12 amino acids. CDR3 amino acids: CASSDSPFRNTF. For the CDR3, the DNA is TGTGCCAGCAGTGATAGTCCGTTTCGAAACACCTTC.

The chain couples TRBV5-4 to TRBJ1-1; weak D call: TRBD1 (6 bases). CDR1 and CDR2 from the germline V gene are SGHNT and YYREEE (reference sequence). This CDR3 is built from 16 residues. V gave up 5 bases and J gave up 0 bases, with 17 bases separating them. The CDR3, as DNA: TGTGCCAGCAGAGTATCGGGGGGCCAAATGAACACTGAAGCTTTCTTT. Residues: CASRVSGGQMNTEAFF.

The CDR3 here is CASSPEGVRGYTF. DNA of the CDR3: TGTGCCAGCAGTCCCGAAGGGGTGCGTGGCTACACCTTC. The chain uses TRBV28 and TRBJ1-2, with D maybe TRBD1 (5 bases). V was pared by 5 bases and J by 7 bases, with 14 bases between. The CDR3 extends over 13 amino acids. Per germline, CDR1 MDHEN and CDR2 SYDVKM.